This T cell receptor beta chain was sequenced for a study of shared clonotypes between healthy human individuals. TCRdb keeps only in-frame clones here, not all; method: immunoSEQ multiplex PCR. The data show hundreds of thousands of clones, around 78% seen once. The donors, all of them Caucasian adults, lived in Nashville, Tennessee. The sample taken for sequencing was PBMCs. The TCR sequence derives from a woman aged 40 to 50 in good health. Some clones in this sample may be carry-over from other donors' samples.

The CDR3 is CASSSLRHFQFNYGYTF. CDR3 bases: TGTGCCAGCAGTTCCCTACGACACTTTCAATTTAACTATGGCTACACCTTC. This chain joins TRBV27 and TRBJ1-2; D gene unclear. Germline assignment: CDR1 MNHEY and CDR2 SMNVEV (reference sequence). The CDR3 is 17 amino acids. The V end was cut by 4 bases, the J end by 1 base, with 19 bases between.